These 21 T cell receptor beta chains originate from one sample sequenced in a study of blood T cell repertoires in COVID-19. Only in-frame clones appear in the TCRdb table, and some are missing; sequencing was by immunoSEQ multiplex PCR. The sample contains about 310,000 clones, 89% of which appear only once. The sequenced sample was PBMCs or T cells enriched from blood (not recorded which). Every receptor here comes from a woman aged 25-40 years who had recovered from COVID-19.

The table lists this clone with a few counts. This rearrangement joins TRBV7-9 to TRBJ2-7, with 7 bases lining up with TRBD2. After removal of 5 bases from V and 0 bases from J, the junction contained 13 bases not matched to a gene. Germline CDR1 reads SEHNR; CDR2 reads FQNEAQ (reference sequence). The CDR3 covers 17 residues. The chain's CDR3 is CASSPIPGGSSSYEQYF. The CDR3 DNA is TGTGCCAGCAGCCCAATACCGGGAGGCAGTAGCTCCTACGAGCAGTACTTC.

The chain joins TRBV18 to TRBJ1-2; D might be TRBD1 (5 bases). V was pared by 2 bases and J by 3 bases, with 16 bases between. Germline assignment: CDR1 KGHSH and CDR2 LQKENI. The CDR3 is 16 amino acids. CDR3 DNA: TGTGCCAGCTCACCATCTGCAGGGCCAGCTTACTATGGCTACACCTTC. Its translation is CASSPSAGPAYYGYTF.

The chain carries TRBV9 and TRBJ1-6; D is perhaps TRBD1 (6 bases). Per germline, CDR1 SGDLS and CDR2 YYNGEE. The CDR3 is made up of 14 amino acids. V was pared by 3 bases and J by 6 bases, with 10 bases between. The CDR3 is CASSEGHRNSPLHF. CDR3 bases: TGTGCCAGCAGCGAGGGACACCGTAATTCACCCCTCCACTTT.

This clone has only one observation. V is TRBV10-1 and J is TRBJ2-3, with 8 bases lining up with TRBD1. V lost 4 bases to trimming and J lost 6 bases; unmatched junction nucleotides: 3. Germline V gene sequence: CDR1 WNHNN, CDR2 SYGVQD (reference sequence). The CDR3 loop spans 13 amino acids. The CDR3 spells CASSVGTGDTQYF. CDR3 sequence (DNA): TGCGCCAGCAGTGTAGGGACAGGCGATACGCAGTATTTT.

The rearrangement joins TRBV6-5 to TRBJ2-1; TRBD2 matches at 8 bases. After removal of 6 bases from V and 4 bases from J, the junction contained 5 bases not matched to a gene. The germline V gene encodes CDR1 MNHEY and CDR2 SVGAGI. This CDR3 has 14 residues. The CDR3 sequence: CASRVAGLYNEQFF. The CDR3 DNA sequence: TGTGCCAGCAGAGTAGCGGGACTATACAATGAGCAGTTCTTC.

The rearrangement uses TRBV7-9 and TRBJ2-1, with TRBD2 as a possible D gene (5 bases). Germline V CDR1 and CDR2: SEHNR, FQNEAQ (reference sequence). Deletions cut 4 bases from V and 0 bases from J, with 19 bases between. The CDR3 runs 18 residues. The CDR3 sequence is CASSSPTRAKSSYNEQFF. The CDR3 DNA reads TGTGCCAGCAGCTCCCCTACGCGGGCGAAGAGCTCCTACAATGAGCAGTTCTTC.

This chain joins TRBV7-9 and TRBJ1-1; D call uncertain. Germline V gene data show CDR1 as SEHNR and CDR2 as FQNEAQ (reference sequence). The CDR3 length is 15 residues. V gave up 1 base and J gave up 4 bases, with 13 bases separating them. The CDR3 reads CASSLVSFGSTEAFF. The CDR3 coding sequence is TGTGCCAGCAGCTTAGTATCATTCGGGAGCACTGAAGCTTTCTTT.

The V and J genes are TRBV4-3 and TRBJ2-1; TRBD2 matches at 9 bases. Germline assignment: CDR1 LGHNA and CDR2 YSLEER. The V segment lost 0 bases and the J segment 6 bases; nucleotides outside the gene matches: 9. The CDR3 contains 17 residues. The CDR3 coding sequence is TGCGCCAGCAGCCAAGAGTACGCGGGAGGGGCAGTCAATGAGCAGTTCTTC. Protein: CASSQEYAGGAVNEQFF.

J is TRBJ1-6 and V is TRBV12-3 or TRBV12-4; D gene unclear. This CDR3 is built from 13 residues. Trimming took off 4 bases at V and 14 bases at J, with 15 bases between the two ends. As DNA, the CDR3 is TGTGCCAGCAGTTATAAGTACGGGTTGGCCCTCCACTTT. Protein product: CASSYKYGLALHF.

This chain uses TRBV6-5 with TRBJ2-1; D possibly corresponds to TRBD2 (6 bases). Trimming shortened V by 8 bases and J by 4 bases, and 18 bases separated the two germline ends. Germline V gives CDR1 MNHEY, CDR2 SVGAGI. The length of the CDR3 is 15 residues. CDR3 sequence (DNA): TGTGCCAGCTGGAGCTCCGGACTACCTTACAATGAGCAGTTCTTC. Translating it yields CASWSSGLPYNEQFF.

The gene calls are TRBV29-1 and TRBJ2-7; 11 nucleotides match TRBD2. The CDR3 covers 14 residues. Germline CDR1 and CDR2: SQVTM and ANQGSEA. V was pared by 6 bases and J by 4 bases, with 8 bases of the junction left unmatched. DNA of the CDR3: TGCAGCGTAACTAGCGGGGGTGCTGGTTACGAGCAGTACTTC. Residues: CSVTSGGAGYEQYF.

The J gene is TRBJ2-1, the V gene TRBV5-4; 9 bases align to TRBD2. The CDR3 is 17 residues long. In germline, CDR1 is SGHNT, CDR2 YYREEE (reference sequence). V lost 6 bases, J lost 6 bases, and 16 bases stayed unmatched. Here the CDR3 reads CASTTLAGKVSGNEQFF. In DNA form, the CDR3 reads TGTGCCAGCACTACGCTAGCGGGAAAAGTTTCTGGCAATGAGCAGTTCTTC.

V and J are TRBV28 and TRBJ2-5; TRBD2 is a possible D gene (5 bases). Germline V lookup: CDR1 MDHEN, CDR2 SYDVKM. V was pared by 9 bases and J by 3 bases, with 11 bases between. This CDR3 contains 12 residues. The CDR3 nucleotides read TGTGCCAGTAGCGAGACGGAAGAGACCCAGTACTTC. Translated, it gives CASSETEETQYF.

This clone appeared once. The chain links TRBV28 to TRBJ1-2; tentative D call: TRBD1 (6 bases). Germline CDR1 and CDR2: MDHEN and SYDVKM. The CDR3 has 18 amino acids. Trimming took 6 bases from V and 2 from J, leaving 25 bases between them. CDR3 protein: CASSLGLYTGGENYGYTF. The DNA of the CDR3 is TGTGCCAGCAGCCTCGGACTCTATACGGGGGGCGAAAACTATGGCTACACCTTC.

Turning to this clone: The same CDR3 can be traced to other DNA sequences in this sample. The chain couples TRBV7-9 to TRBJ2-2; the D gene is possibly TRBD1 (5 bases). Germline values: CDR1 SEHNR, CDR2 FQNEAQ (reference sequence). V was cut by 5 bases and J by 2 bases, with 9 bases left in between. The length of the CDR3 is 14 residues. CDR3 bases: TGTGCCAGCAGCCGTGACAGAAACACCGGGGAGCTGTTTTTT. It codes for CASSRDRNTGELFF. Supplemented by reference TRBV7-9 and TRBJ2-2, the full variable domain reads DTGVSQNPRHKITKRGQNVTFRCDPISEHNRLYWYRQTLGQGPEFLTYFQNEAQLEKSRLLSDRFSAERPKGSFSTLEIQRTEQGDSAMYLCASSRDRNTGELFFGEGSRLTVL.

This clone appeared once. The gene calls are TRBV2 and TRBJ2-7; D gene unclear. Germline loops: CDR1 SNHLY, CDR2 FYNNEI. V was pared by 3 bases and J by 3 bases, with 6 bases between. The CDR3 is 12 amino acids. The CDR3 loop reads CASSDRHYEQYF. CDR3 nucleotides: TGTGCCAGCAGTGACAGACACTACGAGCAGTACTTC.

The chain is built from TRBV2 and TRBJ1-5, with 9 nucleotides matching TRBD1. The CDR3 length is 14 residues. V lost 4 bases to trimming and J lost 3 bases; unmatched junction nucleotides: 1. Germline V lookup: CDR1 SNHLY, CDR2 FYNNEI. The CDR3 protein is CASSGQGVNQPQHF. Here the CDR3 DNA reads TGTGCCAGCAGTGGACAGGGGGTCAATCAGCCCCAGCATTTT.

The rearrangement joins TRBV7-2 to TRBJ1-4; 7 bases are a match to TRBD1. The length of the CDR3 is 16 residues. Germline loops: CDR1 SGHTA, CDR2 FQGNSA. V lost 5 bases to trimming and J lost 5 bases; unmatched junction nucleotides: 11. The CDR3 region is CASSHRGLTYNEKLFF. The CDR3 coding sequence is TGTGCCAGCAGCCACAGGGGACTCACATACAATGAAAAACTGTTTTTT. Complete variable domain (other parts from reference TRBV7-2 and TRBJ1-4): GAGVSQSPSNKVTEKGKDVELRCDPISGHTALYWYRQSLGQGLEFLIYFQGNSAPDKSGLPSDRFSAERTGGSVSTLTIQRTQQEDSAVYLCASSHRGLTYNEKLFFGSGTQLSVL.

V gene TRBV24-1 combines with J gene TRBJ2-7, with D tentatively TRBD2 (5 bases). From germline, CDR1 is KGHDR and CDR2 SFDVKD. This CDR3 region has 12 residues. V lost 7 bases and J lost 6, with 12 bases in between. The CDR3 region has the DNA TGTGCCACCAGGGACTCAGACGGCGAGCAGTACTTC. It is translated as CATRDSDGEQYF.

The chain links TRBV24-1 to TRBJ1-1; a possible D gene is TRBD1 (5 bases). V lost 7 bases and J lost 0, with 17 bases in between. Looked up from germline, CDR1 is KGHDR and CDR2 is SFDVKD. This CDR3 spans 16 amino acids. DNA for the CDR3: TGTGCCACCAGGCCCTCGTGGGGCGATATGAACACTGAAGCTTTCTTT. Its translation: CATRPSWGDMNTEAFF.

CDR3 DNA sequence: TGTGCCATCAGTGAGTCTGGAGGGCCCCCCGGCGCTTTCTTT. Its translation: CAISESGGPPGAFF. The chain employs TRBV10-3 and TRBJ1-1, with D uncertain. The V gene's germline CDR1 is ENHRY and CDR2 SYGVKD. Trimming pared 0 bases from V and 11 bases from J, leaving 16 bases between. CDR3 size: 14 residues.